These T cell receptor beta chains were read from a single sample in a study of early T cells in non-severe SARS-CoV-2 infection. TCRdb reanalysed the 5' RACE reads using MiXCR and keeps one entry per CDR3 protein. Among around 63,000 distinct CDR3 sequences listed, about 9% were seen once. The sample was whole blood, taken at baseline. Source of these receptors: an adult who was a healthcare worker with PCR-confirmed SARS-CoV-2 infection or an uninfected control (not recorded which). CDR3s include the opening cysteine and the closing phenylalanine or tryptophan. The order of the fields is D gene, clone size, V gene, J gene, CDR3 protein, CDR3 DNA. The D gene is left open where the match is weak. Not all rows give a size; the values are once, few, many and, for expanded clones, a class.

d_call: TRBD2; clone_size: many; v_call: TRBV29-1; j_call: TRBJ2-7; cdr3_aa: CSVEGTSGLPYEQYF; cdr3_nt: TGCAGCGTTGAAGGGACTAGCGGACTCCCGTACGAGCAGTACTTC
d_call: TRBD1; clone_size: few; v_call: TRBV7-9; j_call: TRBJ1-1; cdr3_aa: CASSFGQGRVEAFF; cdr3_nt: TGTGCCAGCAGCTTCGGACAGGGGAGAGTTGAAGCTTTCTTT
d_call: NA; clone_size: NA; v_call: TRBV28; j_call: TRBJ2-7; cdr3_aa: CASSPPPGIGHEQYF; cdr3_nt: TGTGCCAGCAGTCCCCCTCCAGGGATCGGCCACGAGCAGTACTTC
d_call: TRBD1; clone_size: NA; v_call: TRBV5-1; j_call: TRBJ1-2; cdr3_aa: CASSRSTGTDYGYTF; cdr3_nt: TGCGCCAGCAGCCGCTCAACCGGGACAGACTATGGCTACACCTTC
d_call: TRBD2; clone_size: few; v_call: TRBV20-1; j_call: TRBJ2-7; cdr3_aa: CSPSSGRDHEQYF; cdr3_nt: TGCAGTCCCAGTAGCGGGAGGGACCACGAGCAGTACTTC
d_call: NA; clone_size: NA; v_call: TRBV21-1; j_call: TRBJ1-3; cdr3_aa: CASSSRTGGSGNTIYF; cdr3_nt: TGTGCCAGCAGCTCCCGGACAGGGGGTAGTGGAAACACCATATATTTT
d_call: NA; clone_size: few; v_call: TRBV19; j_call: TRBJ2-1; cdr3_aa: CASSMTSGRARGYEQFF; cdr3_nt: TGTGCCAGTAGTATGACTAGTGGGCGGGCCCGAGGGTATGAGCAGTTCTTC
d_call: NA; clone_size: many; v_call: TRBV6-5; j_call: TRBJ1-1; cdr3_aa: CASSTGARTAEAFF; cdr3_nt: TGTGCCAGCAGTACGGGGGCCCGAACCGCTGAAGCTTTCTTT
d_call: NA; clone_size: many; v_call: TRBV6-2/TRBV6-3; j_call: TRBJ2-3; cdr3_aa: CASSPHADTQYF; cdr3_nt: TGTGCCAGCAGCCCCCACGCGGATACGCAGTATTTT
d_call: TRBD1; clone_size: NA; v_call: TRBV19; j_call: TRBJ1-5; cdr3_aa: CASLGTGGGNQPQHF; cdr3_nt: TGTGCCAGCCTCGGGACAGGGGGGGGCAATCAGCCCCAGCATTTT
d_call: TRBD1; clone_size: few; v_call: TRBV6-5; j_call: TRBJ2-5; cdr3_aa: CASSRRQGAAYF; cdr3_nt: TGTGCCAGCAGCCGAAGACAGGGTGCTGCGTACTTC
d_call: TRBD2; clone_size: many; v_call: TRBV7-6; j_call: TRBJ2-3; cdr3_aa: CASSLLAGAADTQYF; cdr3_nt: TGTGCCAGCAGCTTACTAGCGGGAGCGGCAGATACGCAGTATTTT
d_call: TRBD1; clone_size: NA; v_call: TRBV20-1; j_call: TRBJ2-7; cdr3_aa: CSGEGQGADEQYF; cdr3_nt: TGCAGTGGAGAGGGGCAGGGGGCGGACGAGCAGTACTTC
d_call: TRBD1; clone_size: few; v_call: TRBV28; j_call: TRBJ1-1; cdr3_aa: CASSLGQGAEAFF; cdr3_nt: TGTGCCAGCAGTTTAGGACAGGGGGCTGAGGCTTTCTTT
d_call: NA; clone_size: many; v_call: TRBV9; j_call: TRBJ2-2; cdr3_aa: CASSSTGNTGELFF; cdr3_nt: TGTGCCAGCAGCTCGACAGGGAACACCGGGGAGCTGTTTTTT
d_call: NA; clone_size: once; v_call: TRBV28; j_call: TRBJ1-4; cdr3_aa: CASSGEGEKLFF; cdr3_nt: TGTGCCAGCAGTGGGGAGGGTGAAAAACTGTTTTTT
d_call: TRBD2; clone_size: many; v_call: TRBV18; j_call: TRBJ2-3; cdr3_aa: CASSPPTGGDTQYF; cdr3_nt: TGTGCCAGCTCACCACCAACGGGAGGAGATACGCAGTATTTT
d_call: TRBD1; clone_size: NA; v_call: TRBV5-1; j_call: TRBJ2-1; cdr3_aa: CASSLVPGGHNEQFF; cdr3_nt: TGCGCCAGCAGCTTGGTGCCAGGGGGCCACAATGAGCAGTTCTTC
d_call: NA; clone_size: many; v_call: TRBV5-5; j_call: TRBJ2-5; cdr3_aa: CASSPRPGSQETQYF; cdr3_nt: TGTGCCAGCAGCCCTCGGCCTGGCAGCCAAGAGACCCAGTACTTC
d_call: NA; clone_size: many; v_call: TRBV7-2; j_call: TRBJ1-1; cdr3_aa: CASSSGLLNTEAFF; cdr3_nt: TGTGCCAGCAGCTCTGGACTTCTGAACACTGAAGCTTTCTTT
d_call: NA; clone_size: many; v_call: TRBV6-5; j_call: TRBJ2-7; cdr3_aa: CASSYSQGPYEQYF; cdr3_nt: TGTGCCAGCAGTTACTCGCAGGGCCCCTACGAGCAGTACTTC
d_call: NA; clone_size: few; v_call: TRBV5-1; j_call: TRBJ1-5; cdr3_aa: CASSLERWQVLFQPQHF; cdr3_nt: TGCGCCAGCAGCTTGGAAAGGTGGCAGGTTCTATTTCAGCCCCAGCATTTT
d_call: NA; clone_size: NA; v_call: TRBV7-9; j_call: TRBJ1-6; cdr3_aa: CASSLLGGQNNSPLHF; cdr3_nt: TGTGCCAGCAGCTTATTAGGAGGACAGAATAATTCACCCCTCCACTTT
d_call: TRBD1; clone_size: NA; v_call: TRBV5-1; j_call: TRBJ2-3; cdr3_aa: CASVQGLSTDTQYF; cdr3_nt: TGCGCCAGCGTACAGGGGCTGAGCACAGATACGCAGTATTTT